The clone carrying this TCR beta chain showed up just a few times. In the original analysis: Estimates of nucleated cell counts were drawn from the amplification of reference gene primers. Method: immunoSEQ multiplex PCR; TCRdb's copy keeps in-frame clones and lacks some. The D gene and trimming were derived from the DNA, and the V and J assignments and clone size from that table. This sample has roughly 220,000 clones, with about 79% found just once. These data come from a study of blood T cell repertoires in COVID-19. Study-wide background: The cDNA or gDNA used as material had been derived from T cells, B-cell-depleted T cells, or PBMCs.

V was trimmed by 3 bases and J by 8 bases, leaving 5 bases between them. This CDR3 spans 12 amino acids. Germline CDR1 is WNHNN and CDR2 is SYGVQD (reference sequence). The clonotype originates from a woman in her 40s who had recovered from COVID-19. The specimen was peripheral blood. This rearrangement joins TRBV10-1 to TRBJ1-6, with D unresolved. The CDR3 nucleotides are TGCGCCAGCAGTGATTCGGATTCACCCCTCCACTTT. Translating it yields CASSDSDSPLHF.